The 2 T cell receptor beta chains reported below all come from one sample, sequenced in a study of cytomegalovirus exposure and HLA in healthy donors. Profiling relied on immunoSEQ multiplex PCR, and the TCRdb table lists in-frame clones only, not all of them. The repertoire consists of roughly 300,000 clones, with approximately 86% occurring once and the leading ten covering approximately 1.1%. Source material: PBMCs. Receptors were obtained from a young woman in good health and CMV-seropositive.

This chain uses TRBV5-1 with TRBJ2-1; D gene uncertain. The CDR3 totals 12 residues. Per germline, CDR1 SGHRS and CDR2 YFSETQ. The V end was cut by 6 bases, the J end by 0 bases, with 4 bases between. This CDR3 is CASMVSYNEQFF. The CDR3 coding sequence is TGCGCCAGCATGGTCTCCTACAATGAGCAGTTCTTC.

V usage is TRBV30 and J usage is TRBJ2-3; possibly TRBD2 for D (8 bases). CDR1 and CDR2 (germline): GTSNPN, SVGIG (reference sequence). The V end lost 0 bases, the J end lost 6 bases, and 19 bases lay between the germline ends. This CDR3 is 16 amino acids long. The CDR3 DNA reads as TGTGCCTGGAGTGTAGGGGGCCCGCGGGAGGCGGATACGCAGTATTTT. Residues: CAWSVGGPREADTQYF.